At least ten counts were recorded for the clone carrying this T cell receptor (beta chain). The data originate from a study of Graves' ophthalmopathy and Graves' hyperthyroidism. The CDR3 length is 11 residues. Germline V gene sequence: CDR1 SQVTM, CDR2 ANQGSEA. V was pared by 6 bases and J by 8 bases, with 13 bases between. Amplified TCR beta CDR3 regions were obtained using RNA transcripts as template. In the first round, RT-PCR was carried out with HTBI primers, and a multiplex PCR formed the second round. From the multiplex PCR reads, TCRdb called clonotypes with MiXCR, one entry per CDR3 protein. The sample includes over 500,000 distinct CDR3 sequences, about a fifth seen only once; the top ten take roughly 6.9%.

The sequence derives from a woman between 18 and 30 years old with stable Graves' hyperthyroidism. Some clones in this sample may be carry-over from other donors' samples. V and J are TRBV29-1 and TRBJ1-1, with TRBD1 as a possible D gene (6 bases). The sequenced sample consisted of peripheral blood. CDR3 protein: CSVLATGEAFF. DNA of the CDR3: TGCAGCGTCCTGGCGACAGGCGAAGCTTTCTTT.